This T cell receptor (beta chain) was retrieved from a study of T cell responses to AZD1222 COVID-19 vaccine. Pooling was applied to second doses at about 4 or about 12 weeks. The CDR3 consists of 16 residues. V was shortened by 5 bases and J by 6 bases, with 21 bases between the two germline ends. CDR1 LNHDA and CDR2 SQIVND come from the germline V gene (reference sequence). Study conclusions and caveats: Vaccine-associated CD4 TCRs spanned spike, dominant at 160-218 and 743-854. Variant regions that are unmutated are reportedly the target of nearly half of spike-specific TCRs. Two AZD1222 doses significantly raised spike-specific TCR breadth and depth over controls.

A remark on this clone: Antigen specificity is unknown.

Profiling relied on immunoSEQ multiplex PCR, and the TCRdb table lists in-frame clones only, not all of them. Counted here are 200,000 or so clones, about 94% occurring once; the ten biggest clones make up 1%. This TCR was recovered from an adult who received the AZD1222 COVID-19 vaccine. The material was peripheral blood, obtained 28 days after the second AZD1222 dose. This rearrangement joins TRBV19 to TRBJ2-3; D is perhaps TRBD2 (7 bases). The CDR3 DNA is TGTGCCAGTAGTGCAGGTGGGCGGGGGCGAACGGATACGCAGTATTTT. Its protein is CASSAGGRGRTDTQYF.